The present T cell receptor (beta chain) was sequenced within a study of T cell clonotyping in hematopoietic cell transplantation. The protocol was immunoSEQ multiplex PCR, while the TCRdb copy is restricted to in-frame clones and leaves out a portion. The profile shows over 25,000 clones, about three quarters of them singletons. The junction had 8 bases not matched to a gene; V was cut back by 0 bases and J by 7 bases. The CDR3 is 15 amino acids. From germline, CDR1 is SGHRS and CDR2 YFSETQ. Overall study findings and caveats: After transplant, recipient diversity fell while pathologically expanded clonotypes grew through day 180.

Specified time point: recipient sample about 28 days before transplant, after cytoreduction. This clone has just a few counts. Its matching antigen is unknown. The genes are TRBV5-1 and TRBJ2-5, with TRBD1 identical over 8 bases. Here the sequenced sample was peripheral blood mononuclear cells, taken before stem cell transplant. The sequence came from a woman in her 30s with chronic myeloid leukemia. Some clones in this sample may be carry-over from other donors' samples. This CDR3 reads CASSLASRGQGTQYF. CDR3 bases: TGCGCCAGCAGCTTGGCTTCCAGGGGGCAGGGGACCCAGTACTTC.